This TCR beta chain was sequenced for a study of blood T cell repertoires in COVID-19. Germline-derived CDR1 and CDR2 are MNHNS and SASEGT. This CDR3 is built from 14 residues. V lost 3 bases to trimming and J lost 9 bases, with 17 bases between them. Clones were read by immunoSEQ multiplex PCR, and TCRdb kept only the in-frame ones, dropping some. The repertoire holds roughly 250,000 clones, with roughly four fifths as singletons. The gene calls are TRBV6-1 and TRBJ1-2; D possibly corresponds to TRBD1 (6 bases). The sequenced material came from peripheral blood. This clonotype was sampled from a woman aged 45 to 65 with acute or convalescent COVID-19. The CDR3 is CASSEDRDIRRYTF. CDR3 in DNA: TGTGCCAGCAGTGAGGACCGGGACATCCGCCGCTACACCTTC.